This T cell receptor (beta chain) was profiled in a study of CD8+ T cells in alopecia areata (dated by TCRdb to between 2017 and 2018). For context, the study as a whole: The treated patients, all with moderate-to-severe alopecia areata, were enrolled in an open-label pilot trial of oral tofacitinib given at 5 to 10 mg twice daily. Patients received tofacitinib for 6 to 18 months and were then followed off drug for 6 months to check for delayed response and recurrence. TCRbeta CDR3 regions were amplified by immunoSEQ multiplex PCR with 35 Vbeta forward and 13 Jbeta reverse primers. RNA came from the PAXgene miRNA kit for fixed scalp, the miRNeasy kit for PBMCs, and the RNeasy kit for mouse skin. For the treated patients, the SALT score, which quantifies what percentage of scalp surface area is affected, served as the measure of disease severity. Patients on tofacitinib were biopsied at baseline and after 4 and 24 weeks of treatment, and several of the patients also had a later scalp biopsy. To study T cell clonal expansion in alopecia areata, the researchers applied high-throughput TCRbeta sequencing to both the C3H/HeJ mouse model and human patients. Scalp tissue and sorted CD4+ and CD8+ peripheral blood T cells from patchy and totalis/universalis alopecia areata patients and from healthy controls were covered by human TCRbeta sequencing. Scalp clonality was compared across normal scalp (n=4), patchy alopecia areata scalp (n=8), and alopecia totalis/universalis scalp (n=8). Broader findings and caveats from the paper: Compared with normal scalp, lesional scalp, particularly in alopecia totalis/universalis, had higher clonality and more expanded CD8+ clones, which suggests antigenic drive. Scalp clonality and the number of expanded CD8+ clones among the top 100 scalp clones were significantly decreased by tofacitinib. Resident alphabeta T cells in normal human skin are also sequenced, complicating scalp TCR repertoire analysis, unlike mouse skin dominated by gammadelta T cells. The treated cohort was small, with a single nonresponder, so links between baseline CD8+ expansion and response need larger studies. Shared TCR sequences between patients were less evident than in mice, which may be partly attributable to HLA diversity in the patient population. During tofacitinib treatment, many expanded lesional clones remained in scalp and blood, and this persistence may partly explain relapse after treatment is stopped.

The library was prepared using the immunoSEQ multiplex PCR assay. RNA was extracted from all samples and reverse transcribed into cDNA as template for TCR sequencing. SuperScript III was used for first-strand cDNA synthesis, primed with a 2:1 mix of oligo-dT and random hexamers. A synthetic immune receptor repertoire was used to measure amplification bias, and any remaining bias was corrected computationally. Per the source publication's procedure: Raw reads were preprocessed to remove errors, and CDR3 was defined by IMGT conventions from the conserved cysteine to phenylalanine. Clonality was computed as 1 minus the Shannon entropy, with the entropy normalized by log2 of the number of productive unique TCRs. Scalp TCRbeta sequences were cross-referenced with sorted blood CD4 and CD8 repertoires so that the CD4 or CD8 identity of scalp clones could be inferred. Not all clones reach the TCRdb copy of this immuneACCESS table, which keeps in-frame sequences only. Checked studies attribute under half of the gap to unresolved V genes and leave the rest unexplained. The D gene and trimming were derived from the DNA, and the V and J assignments and clone size from that table. This sample comprises 100,000 to 150,000 clones, 60% to 65% of them detected only once. In total, the top ten clones hold roughly 5% of the sample.

To note about this clone: Its recognized antigen is unknown. No base-level quality is on record; no much larger clone is a single base apart.

The time point label, as the study defines it: about four weeks on oral tofacitinib. In light of the paper, this sample's treatment or condition label describes: oral pan-JAK inhibitor, 5-10 mg twice daily. Lesional scalp punch biopsies and peripheral blood were collected from alopecia areata patients. PBMCs were isolated by density centrifugation and stained for CD3, CD4 and CD8, after which CD4+ and CD8+ T cells were sorted on a FACSAria. Including cysteine and phenylalanine, the CDR3 has 14 amino acids. Of all the DNA, just the CDR3 is kept, 42 bases in frame from base 1. The germline V gene specifies MDHEN as CDR1 and SYDVKM as CDR2. V trim: 10 bases; J trim: 2 bases; unmatched bases: 8.

This TCR derives from a human donor with alopecia areata. This specimen consisted of CD4+ T cells sorted from blood, obtained at week 4, from a patient treated with tofacitinib. The V gene is TRBV28 and the J gene is TRBJ1-5, and 7 junctional nucleotides match TRBD1. The CDR3 protein sequence reads: CATGSGTGNQPQHF. The DNA is as follows: TGTGCCACCGGGTCCGGGACAGGCAATCAGCCCCAGCATTTT.